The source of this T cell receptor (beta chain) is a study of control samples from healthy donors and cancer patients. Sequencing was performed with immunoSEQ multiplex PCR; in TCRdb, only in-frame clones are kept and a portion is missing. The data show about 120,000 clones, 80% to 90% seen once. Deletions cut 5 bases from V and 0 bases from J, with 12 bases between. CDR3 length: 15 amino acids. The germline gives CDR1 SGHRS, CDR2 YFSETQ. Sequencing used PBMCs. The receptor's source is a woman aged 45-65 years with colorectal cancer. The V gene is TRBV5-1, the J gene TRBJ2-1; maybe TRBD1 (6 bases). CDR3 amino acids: CASSRDTGSYNEQFF. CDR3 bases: TGCGCCAGCAGTAGGGACACCGGCTCCTACAATGAGCAGTTCTTC. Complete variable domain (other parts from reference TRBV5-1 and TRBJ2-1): KAGVTQTPRYLIKTRGQQVTLSCSPISGHRSVSWYQQTPGQGLQFLFEYFSETQRNKGNFPGRFSGRQFSNSRSEMNVSTLELGDSALYLCASSRDTGSYNEQFFGPGTRLTVL.